What follows are 28 T cell receptor beta chains derived from one specimen sequenced in a study of Ad26.COV2.S vaccination and SARS-CoV-2 variants. Indicated treatment: roughly 20 received Ad26.COV2.S at low or high dose, single or two shots; several received placebo; per-sample allocation not given. Sampling happened 63 days after the first vaccine or placebo injection. Data came from immunoSEQ multiplex PCR; TCRdb stores just in-frame clones and leaves some out. The sample consists of about 350,000 clones, about 89% of them appearing once. Sample: peripheral blood, taken in a trial of Ad26.COV2.S vaccine versus placebo. These receptor sequences come from a person between 18 and 60 years old who received the Ad26.COV2.S COVID-19 vaccine or a placebo.

The genes are TRBV6-6 and TRBJ1-4; D unclear. Looked up from germline, CDR1 is MNHNY and CDR2 is SVGAGI (reference sequence). V gave up 3 bases and J gave up 15 bases, with 14 bases separating them. This CDR3 is built from 12 residues. This chain's CDR3 is CASSYNDGQVFF. The CDR3 nucleotides read TGTGCCAGCAGTTATAACGACGGTCAGGTGTTTTTT.

This chain's CDR3 is CASSITTGGGEQYF. CDR3 DNA: TGTGCCAGCAGCATTACAACCGGAGGGGGCGAGCAGTACTTC. V and J are TRBV11-2 and TRBJ2-7, with D possibly being TRBD1 or TRBD2 (6 bases each). The germline gives CDR1 SGHAT, CDR2 FQNNGV. The CDR3 has 14 amino acids. Trimming cost V 5 bases and J 6 bases, with 17 bases left between them.

The V call is TRBV6-6, the J call TRBJ1-1; D uncertain. This CDR3 has 11 amino acids. In germline, CDR1 is MNHNY, CDR2 SVGAGI (reference sequence). Trimming pared 11 bases from V and 7 bases from J, leaving 14 bases between. The CDR3 DNA reads as TGTGCCCCTGTTGGTCAGTTTGAAGCTTTCTTT. This translates into CAPVGQFEAFF.

V gene TRBV20-1 combines with J gene TRBJ2-7, with a weak D call TRBD1 (5 bases). This CDR3 comprises 15 residues. The germline V and J ends were trimmed by 3 bases and 1 base, with 16 bases remaining between them. Germline V gene sequence: CDR1 DFQATT, CDR2 SNEGSKA (reference sequence). CDR3 sequence reads: CSASGLGGQSYEQYF. In DNA, the CDR3 is TGCAGTGCTAGTGGCTTGGGCGGACAATCCTACGAGCAGTACTTC.

This clone was counted a single time. The CDR3 is CASSLLQPNEKLFF. The CDR3, as DNA: TGCGCCAGCAGCTTGTTGCAGCCTAATGAAAAACTGTTTTTT. This rearrangement joins TRBV5-1 to TRBJ1-4; D not resolved. V gave up 1 base and J gave up 3 bases, with 7 bases separating them. Germline CDR1 reads SGHRS; CDR2 reads YFSETQ. CDR3 size: 14 residues.

The sample holds one count of this clone. The chain is built from TRBV11-3 and TRBJ2-3; TRBD2 matches 8 bases. Germline trimming cut 5 bases from V and 3 bases from J; bases unmatched to any gene: 7. The germline gives CDR1 SGHNT, CDR2 YENEEA. This CDR3 spans 15 amino acids. The CDR3 sequence: CASSSGRGTTDTQYF. The CDR3 nucleotides are TGTGCCAGCAGCAGCGGGAGAGGAACGACAGATACGCAGTATTTT.

This clone was observed once. The chain carries TRBV9 and TRBJ1-6; D gene unclear. CDR1 and CDR2 from the germline V gene are SGDLS and YYNGEE. The CDR3 covers 14 residues. Trimming shortened V by 0 bases and J by 8 bases, and 9 bases separated the two germline ends. The CDR3 reads CASSVVPLDSPLHF. CDR3 nucleotides: TGTGCCAGCAGCGTAGTGCCACTCGATTCACCCCTCCACTTT.

The chain carries TRBV20-1 and TRBJ1-2; 7 nucleotides agree with TRBD1. CDR3 length equals 14 residues. Trimming cost V 3 bases and J 0 bases; bases outside gene matches: 4. Germline V gene lookup returns CDR1 DFQATT and CDR2 SNEGSKA (reference sequence). The CDR3 sequence is CSASAGTANYGYTF. The DNA for the CDR3 is TGCAGTGCTAGTGCCGGGACAGCTAACTATGGCTACACCTTC.

This clone came up a few times. The J gene is TRBJ2-1, the V gene TRBV7-9; no clear D. There are 12 residues in the CDR3. Trimming left V 2 bases short and J 6 bases short, with 5 bases between. The V gene's germline CDR1 is SEHNR and CDR2 FQNEAQ (reference sequence). Here the CDR3 reads CASSLSRNEQFF. The CDR3 nucleotides are TGTGCCAGCAGCTTATCACGCAATGAGCAGTTCTTC. The variable domain in full, with the rest retrieved from reference TRBV7-9 and TRBJ2-1, is DTGVSQNPRHKITKRGQNVTFRCDPISEHNRLYWYRQTLGQGPEFLTYFQNEAQLEKSRLLSDRFSAERPKGSFSTLEIQRTEQGDSAMYLCASSLSRNEQFFGPGTRLTVL.

V gene TRBV11-3 combines with J gene TRBJ2-1, with D possibly matching TRBD2 (6 bases). CDR3 length: 16 residues. V was clipped by 1 base and J by 8 bases, with 18 bases between them. Germline CDR1 and CDR2: SGHNT and YENEEA. CDR3: CASSLGWRGRGDEQFF. The CDR3 DNA reads as TGTGCCAGCAGCTTAGGCTGGCGGGGCCGGGGCGATGAGCAGTTCTTC.

The chain couples TRBV28 to TRBJ2-5; 8 bases are shared with TRBD2. The CDR3 runs 17 residues. After removal of 5 bases from V and 2 bases from J, the junction contained 13 bases not matched to a gene. Germline CDR1 reads MDHEN; CDR2 reads SYDVKM. CDR3 nucleotide sequence: TGTGCCAGCAGTCCCCGGGGGGGCGGCTCGGCACAAGAGACCCAGTACTTC. Protein sequence: CASSPRGGGSAQETQYF. Drawing the rest from reference TRBV28 and TRBJ2-5, the complete variable domain is DVKVTQSSRYLVKRTGEKVFLECVQDMDHENMFWYRQDPGLGLRLIYFSYDVKMKEKGDIPEGYSVSREKKERFSLILESASTNQTSMYLCASSPRGGGSAQETQYFGPGTRLLVL.

This chain links TRBV19 with TRBJ1-1; the D is unclear. CDR1 and CDR2 (germline): LNHDA, SQIVND (reference sequence). CDR3 length: 14 amino acids. The V and J ends lost 1 base and 0 bases respectively, with 6 bases between them. The CDR3 loop is CASSIVGMNTEAFF. The CDR3 coding sequence is TGTGCCAGTAGTATAGTGGGCATGAACACTGAAGCTTTCTTT.

The chain combines TRBV3-1 (or the pseudogene TRBV3-2) with TRBJ1-1; a weak D match, TRBD1 (5 bases). The germline V gene encodes CDR1 LGHDT and CDR2 YNNKEL (reference sequence). Trimming took 4 bases from V and 0 from J, leaving 15 bases between them. CDR3 length: 16 residues. CDR3 loop: CASSLGLGDMNTEAFF. In DNA, the CDR3 is TGTGCCAGCAGCCTAGGATTAGGGGATATGAACACTGAAGCTTTCTTT.

This clone was observed a few times. V gene TRBV15 combines with J gene TRBJ2-5; TRBD2 is a possible D gene (6 bases). The CDR3 is 16 amino acids. Germline loops: CDR1 LNHNV, CDR2 YYDKDF (reference sequence). The V gene lost 1 base and the J gene lost 0 bases, with 12 bases spanning the gap. The CDR3 region is CATSRVRGTYQETQYF. DNA of the CDR3: TGTGCCACCAGCAGAGTCCGGGGGACGTACCAAGAGACCCAGTACTTC. Filled out from reference TRBV15 and TRBJ2-5, the complete variable domain reads DAMVIQNPRYQVTQFGKPVTLSCSQTLNHNVMYWYQQKSSQAPKLLFHYYDKDFNNEADTPDNFQSRRPNTSFCFLDIRSPGLGDTAMYLCATSRVRGTYQETQYFGPGTRLLVL.

This clone was found once. This chain uses TRBV7-2 with TRBJ2-3, with TRBD2 identical over 9 bases. Unmatched junction bases numbered 5, after V lost 3 bases and J lost 1 base. Germline CDR1 reads SGHTA; CDR2 reads FQGNSA. The CDR3 totals 16 residues. Here the CDR3 reads CASSFSGGLGTDTQYF. The CDR3 DNA sequence: TGTGCCAGCAGCTTTAGCGGGGGCCTCGGCACAGATACGCAGTATTTT.

The rearrangement joins TRBV9 to TRBJ1-1; D may be TRBD1 (5 bases). The CDR3 is 17 residues long. The germline V and J ends were trimmed by 0 bases and 1 base, with 16 bases remaining between them. Germline V gene data show CDR1 as SGDLS and CDR2 as YYNGEE. CDR3 sequence: CASSVEVGKGSNTEAFF. CDR3 in DNA: TGTGCCAGCAGCGTAGAGGTGGGAAAGGGGTCGAACACTGAAGCTTTCTTT.

The chain combines TRBV20-1 with TRBJ2-1; perhaps TRBD2 as D (6 bases). Trimming took off 7 bases at V and 6 bases at J, with 10 bases between the two ends. CDR3 length: 11 residues. Germline V gene sequence: CDR1 DFQATT, CDR2 SNEGSKA (reference sequence). CDR3: CSGREANEQFF. CDR3 bases: TGCAGTGGCAGGGAGGCCAATGAGCAGTTCTTC.

This chain uses TRBV5-6 with TRBJ1-2; tentative D call: TRBD1 (6 bases). Germline CDR1 and CDR2: SGHDT and YYEEEE. CDR3 length equals 13 residues. Trimming took off 0 bases at V and 8 bases at J, with 11 bases between the two ends. The chain's CDR3 is CASSLAGGEGYTF. The CDR3 region has the DNA TGTGCCAGCAGCTTGGCTGGGGGCGAGGGCTACACCTTC.

The chain is built from TRBV28 and TRBJ2-7, with no clear D. Deletions cut 6 bases from V and 3 bases from J, with 6 bases between. Germline V gene lookup returns CDR1 MDHEN and CDR2 SYDVKM. There are 11 residues in the CDR3. The CDR3 here is CASSYNYEQYF. In DNA form, the CDR3 reads TGTGCCAGCAGCTACAACTACGAGCAGTACTTC.

This chain's CDR3 is CASSLGLAGGPNEQFF. The CDR3 nucleotides are TGTGCCAGCAGCTTAGGCCTAGCGGGGGGGCCAAATGAGCAGTTCTTC. The chain employs TRBV7-6 and TRBJ2-1, with 12 bases aligning to TRBD2. V was pared by 1 base and J by 7 bases, with 5 bases of the junction left unmatched. The CDR3 loop spans 16 amino acids. Germline assignment: CDR1 SGHVS and CDR2 FNYEAQ.

CDR3 nucleotide sequence: TGTGCCAGCAGCTTGACAGGTTACAATCAGCCCCAGCATTTT. Its translation: CASSLTGYNQPQHF. V is TRBV13 and J is TRBJ1-5, with a possible D match to TRBD1 (6 bases). V was trimmed by 3 bases and J by 3 bases, leaving 9 bases between them. The CDR3 is 14 amino acids. Germline V gives CDR1 PRHDT, CDR2 FYEKMQ (reference sequence).

The chain carries TRBV6-2 or TRBV6-3 and TRBJ1-5; D gene unclear. Trimming pared 6 bases from V and 8 bases from J, leaving 14 bases between. This CDR3 comprises 13 residues. Germline lookup yields CDR1 MNHEY and CDR2 SVGEGT. The CDR3 spells CASSRRGTEPQHF. CDR3 nucleotides: TGTGCCAGCAGCCGGCGGGGTACGGAGCCCCAGCATTTT.

The chain joins TRBV28 to TRBJ1-5; D uncertain. The CDR3 is made up of 15 amino acids. Trimming took 7 bases from V and 0 from J, leaving 13 bases between them. The germline gives CDR1 MDHEN, CDR2 SYDVKM. The CDR3 bases are TGTGCCAGCAAAGGAGGCGGAAATAGCAATCAGCCCCAGCATTTT. Its translation is CASKGGGNSNQPQHF. Full variable domain (remainder filled in from reference TRBV28 and TRBJ1-5): DVKVTQSSRYLVKRTGEKVFLECVQDMDHENMFWYRQDPGLGLRLIYFSYDVKMKEKGDIPEGYSVSREKKERFSLILESASTNQTSMYLCASKGGGNSNQPQHFGDGTRLSIL.

The genes are TRBV6-6 and TRBJ2-2, with unresolved D. The CDR3 sequence is 15 residues long. Germline CDR1 reads MNHNY; CDR2 reads SVGAGI (reference sequence). Trimming stripped 5 bases from V and 3 bases from J, with 13 bases between. The CDR3 DNA reads TGTGCCAGCAGTCCAGAAACAGTAGACACCGGGGAGCTGTTTTTT. Translating it yields CASSPETVDTGELFF.

This chain uses TRBV7-9 with TRBJ2-3; 10 bases fit TRBD1. The CDR3 extends over 17 amino acids. V was clipped by 1 base and J by 5 bases; unmatched bases: 9. Germline loops: CDR1 SEHNR, CDR2 FQNEAQ (reference sequence). Here the CDR3 DNA reads TGTGCCAGCAGCTTAGTTTCCGGGACAGGGGCTGTAGATACGCAGTATTTT. This translates into CASSLVSGTGAVDTQYF.

V is TRBV4-3 and J is TRBJ1-3; D gene uncertain. CDR3 length equals 12 residues. Per germline, CDR1 LGHNA and CDR2 YSLEER. The V end lost 4 bases, the J end lost 3 bases, and 4 bases lay between the germline ends. The CDR3 loop reads CASSPGGNTIYF. The DNA for the CDR3 is TGCGCCAGCAGCCCGGGTGGAAACACCATATATTTT.

The rearrangement joins TRBV7-8 to TRBJ1-2; maybe TRBD1 (5 bases). CDR3 size: 16 residues. The ends were cut back, 3 bases at V and 0 bases at J, with 14 bases in the middle. Germline-derived CDR1 and CDR2 are SGHVS and FQNEAQ. CDR3 nucleotide sequence: TGTGCCAGCAGCTTGGGAATAGGGACCCCTAACTATGGCTACACCTTC. It codes for CASSLGIGTPNYGYTF.

This clone has just a few counts. The chain combines TRBV2 with TRBJ2-7, with 8 positions matching TRBD1. The CDR3 is 13 amino acids. V lost 8 bases and J lost 5; bases outside the gene matches: 8. CDR1 is SNHLY and CDR2 is FYNNEI in the germline V gene. In DNA form, the CDR3 reads TGTGCCAGCCGCCGGACAGGGCCGAACGAGCAGTACTTC. Translation gives CASRRTGPNEQYF. The full variable domain, completed using reference TRBV2 and TRBJ2-7, is EPEVTQTPSHQVTQMGQEVILRCVPISNHLYFYWYRQILGQKVEFLVSFYNNEISEKSEIFDDQFSVERPDGSNFTLKIRSTKLEDSAMYFCASRRTGPNEQYFGPGTRLTVT.